This passage covers 25 T cell receptor beta chains from one sample sequenced in a study of T cells in Graves' hyperthyroidism and ophthalmopathy. Amplified regions were TCR beta CDR3 sequences from RNA transcripts. During a first-round RT-PCR of the TCR CDR3, the HTBI primer set was used. TCRdb ran MiXCR on the multiplex PCR reads and lists one entry per CDR3 protein. Of hundreds of thousands of distinct CDR3 sequences in the sample, roughly 15% were seen once. The sequencing sample was made of blood. These receptor sequences come from a woman in her fifties or sixties with Graves' ophthalmopathy.

This sequence joins TRBV29-1 and TRBJ2-5; no reliable D call. This CDR3 has 11 amino acids. V dropped 8 bases and J dropped 1 base, with 8 bases sitting between them. Germline lookup yields CDR1 SQVTM and CDR2 ANQGSEA. CDR3 bases: TGCAGCCTGACATTCCAAGAGACCCAGTACTTC. This encodes CSLTFQETQYF.

This clonotype was detected once. The V gene is TRBV7-9, the J gene TRBJ1-2; D is possibly TRBD1 (6 bases). CDR1 and CDR2 from the germline V gene are SEHNR and FQNEAQ (reference sequence). V lost 3 bases and J lost 0, with 20 bases in between. CDR3 length: 18 residues. CDR3 in DNA: TGTGCCAGCAGCTTCATAAGCCAGGGGAGAATCACTAACTATGGCTACACCTTC. Amino acid sequence: CASSFISQGRITNYGYTF. The full variable domain, in which reference TRBV7-9 and TRBJ1-2 provide the parts outside the CDR3, is DTGVSQNPRHKITKRGQNVTFRCDPISEHNRLYWYRQTLGQGPEFLTYFQNEAQLEKSRLLSDRFSAERPKGSFSTLEIQRTEQGDSAMYLCASSFISQGRITNYGYTFGSGTRLTVV.

There are many counts of this clonotype. The chain joins TRBV27 to TRBJ2-7; 9 bases match TRBD2. CDR3 length: 15 residues. Germline V gene sequence: CDR1 MNHEY, CDR2 SMNVEV (reference sequence). The trim removed 6 bases at V and 3 bases at J, leaving 9 bases unmatched. CDR3 sequence reads: CASSPTSGGFYEQYF. In DNA, the CDR3 is TGTGCCAGCAGCCCGACTAGCGGAGGGTTCTACGAGCAGTACTTC.

The V gene is TRBV5-5, the J gene TRBJ2-1, with D hard to call. Trimming took off 2 bases at V and 5 bases at J, with 14 bases between the two ends. CDR1 SGHKS and CDR2 YYEKEE come from the germline V gene (reference sequence). CDR3 size: 15 residues. The CDR3 loop is CASSFTVLPHNEQFF. In DNA form, the CDR3 reads TGTGCCAGCAGCTTTACAGTCCTACCCCACAATGAGCAGTTCTTC.

The chain couples TRBV12-3 or TRBV12-4 to TRBJ2-7; 10 nucleotides agree with TRBD1. The CDR3 has 16 amino acids. J gave up 5 bases and V 0 bases, and 7 bases lay outside the gene matches. CDR3 sequence: CASSLASGQGLHEQYF. The CDR3 DNA reads as TGTGCCAGCAGTTTAGCTTCGGGACAGGGGTTACACGAGCAGTACTTC.

The V and J genes are TRBV9 and TRBJ2-1, with D unclear. This CDR3 has 12 amino acids. Germline CDR1 reads SGDLS; CDR2 reads YYNGEE. Deletions cut 2 bases from V and 5 bases from J, with 5 bases between. Here the CDR3 DNA reads TGTGCCAGCAGCGTGTCCCACAATGAGCAGTTCTTC. As protein: CASSVSHNEQFF.

This clonotype has ten or more counts. The J gene is TRBJ2-7, the V gene TRBV5-1; the D is unclear. The germline V gene encodes CDR1 SGHRS and CDR2 YFSETQ. The CDR3 extends over 13 amino acids. The V end lost 7 bases, the J end lost 0 bases, and 11 bases lay between the germline ends. The CDR3 protein is CASGPDSSYEQYF. In nucleotides, the CDR3 is TGCGCCAGCGGTCCGGATTCCTCCTACGAGCAGTACTTC. Drawing the rest from reference TRBV5-1 and TRBJ2-7, the complete variable domain is KAGVTQTPRYLIKTRGQQVTLSCSPISGHRSVSWYQQTPGQGLQFLFEYFSETQRNKGNFPGRFSGRQFSNSRSEMNVSTLELGDSALYLCASGPDSSYEQYFGPGTRLTVT.

This clonotype occurred many times. The chain has TRBV7-6 and TRBJ2-7; D possibly uses TRBD1 or TRBD2 (5 bases each). Trimming removed 1 base at V and 0 bases at J, with 10 bases between. The CDR3 runs to 15 residues. Germline CDR1 reads SGHVS; CDR2 reads FNYEAQ. The CDR3 nucleotides are TGTGCCAGCAGCTTAGAACTTGGGGGCTCCTACGAGCAGTACTTC. Its translation: CASSLELGGSYEQYF.

The rearrangement joins TRBV19 to TRBJ2-5; possibly TRBD1 for D (6 bases). V lost 2 bases and J lost 6, with 16 bases in between. Germline V gene lookup returns CDR1 LNHDA and CDR2 SQIVND (reference sequence). CDR3 length equals 15 residues. The CDR3 reads CASSIPTGFGQTQYF. In nucleotides, the CDR3 is TGTGCCAGTAGTATACCTACAGGGTTCGGTCAGACCCAGTACTTC. The whole variable domain, filled in from reference TRBV19 and TRBJ2-5, reads DGGITQSPKYLFRKEGQNVTLSCEQNLNHDAMYWYRQDPGQGLRLIYYSQIVNDFQKGDIAEGYSVSREKKESFPLTVTSAQKNPTAFYLCASSIPTGFGQTQYFGPGTRLLVL.

This clonotype has a count of ten or more. This chain uses TRBV5-8 with TRBJ1-2, with TRBD1 as a possible D gene (5 bases). V gave up 3 bases and J gave up 4 bases, with 16 bases separating them. From germline, CDR1 is SGHTS and CDR2 YDEGEE. The CDR3 is 15 residues long. The chain's CDR3 is CASSSGSISVYGYTF. CDR3 DNA sequence: TGTGCCAGCAGCTCAGGGTCCATTTCCGTCTATGGCTACACCTTC.

This clonotype appeared many times. The gene calls are TRBV5-1 and TRBJ1-4; D not resolved. The CDR3 is made up of 15 amino acids. Per germline, CDR1 SGHRS and CDR2 YFSETQ. With 4 bases removed from V and 0 bases from J, the gap between germline ends came to 10 bases. CDR3 in amino acids: CASSAASATNEKLFF. In DNA, the CDR3 is TGCGCCAGCAGCGCGGCTTCGGCAACTAATGAAAAACTGTTTTTT.

V is TRBV6-2 or TRBV6-3 and J is TRBJ2-1, with TRBD2 matching over 12 bases. CDR1 and CDR2 from the germline V gene are MNHEY and SVGEGT. The V segment lost 0 bases and the J segment 4 bases; nucleotides outside the gene matches: 10. This CDR3 has 19 amino acids. CDR3 in amino acids: CASSYSPKGLAGIYNEQFF. Written as DNA, the CDR3 is TGTGCCAGCAGTTACTCACCCAAAGGACTAGCGGGAATATACAATGAGCAGTTCTTC.

This clonotype was picked up many times. J is TRBJ2-7 and V is TRBV5-1; no definite D call. Germline values: CDR1 SGHRS, CDR2 YFSETQ. Trimming shortened V by 4 bases and J by 3 bases, and 17 bases separated the two germline ends. The CDR3 is 15 residues long. CDR3 region: CASSPTWGTSYEQYF. The CDR3 DNA follows: TGCGCCAGCAGCCCTACCTGGGGTACCAGCTACGAGCAGTACTTC.

For this clonotype: A read error may be the cause here, since a much bigger clone is one base away. V and J are TRBV5-1 and TRBJ2-7; TRBD2 matches 8 bases. Germline V lookup: CDR1 SGHRS, CDR2 YFSETQ. This CDR3 comprises 16 residues. The CDR3 DNA reads TGCGCCAACAGCTCGGCGGGAGGTCCGCAACTCTACGAGCAGTACTTC. It codes for CANSSAGGPQLYEQYF.

This clonotype occurred many times. This rearrangement joins TRBV28 to TRBJ2-3; either TRBD1 or TRBD2 may supply D (6 bases each). CDR3 length equals 16 residues. Trimming cost V 5 bases and J 4 bases, with 19 bases left between them. In germline, CDR1 is MDHEN, CDR2 SYDVKM. The CDR3 DNA is TGTGCCAGCAGTGAGGTGGGGGGCCCGGTACCAGATACGCAGTATTTT. This codes for CASSEVGGPVPDTQYF.

There are a few counts of this clonotype. The rearrangement links TRBV6-4 to TRBJ1-5, with D unclear. The V and J ends lost 5 bases and 4 bases respectively, with 9 bases between them. Germline assignment: CDR1 MRHNA and CDR2 SNTAGT. CDR3 length equals 13 residues. The CDR3 DNA reads TGTGCCAGCAGTTACTACGTTAATCAGCCCCAGCATTTT. This gives the protein CASSYYVNQPQHF.

This clonotype has ten or more counts. The chain couples TRBV3-1 to TRBJ1-1; TRBD1 is a possible D gene (6 bases). The CDR3 spans 15 residues. From germline, CDR1 is LGHDT and CDR2 YNNKEL (reference sequence). Trimming shortened V by 4 bases and J by 5 bases, and 17 bases separated the two germline ends. DNA for the CDR3: TGTGCCAGCAGCCTTAACTTGGCAGGGGAGACTGAAGCTTTCTTT. Encoded protein: CASSLNLAGETEAFF.

The J gene is TRBJ2-1, the V gene TRBV7-6; D assignment may be TRBD1 or TRBD2 (6 bases each). With 4 bases removed from V and 7 bases from J, the gap between germline ends came to 17 bases. This CDR3 comprises 15 residues. Germline V CDR1 and CDR2: SGHVS, FNYEAQ. For the CDR3, the DNA is TGTGCCAGCAGCTGGCGGGACAAGGGGCTGAATGAGCAGTTCTTC. Amino acid sequence: CASSWRDKGLNEQFF.

This clonotype appeared many times. The chain links TRBV7-3 to TRBJ2-1, with a possible D match to TRBD2 (6 bases). Germline V lookup: CDR1 SGHTA, CDR2 FQGTGA. The CDR3 totals 13 residues. V dropped 4 bases and J dropped 9 bases, with 13 bases sitting between them. CDR3 DNA: TGTGCCAGCAGCTCAGAACTAGCTGGTGAGCAGTTCTTC. It specifies CASSSELAGEQFF.

This clonotype was seen ten or more times. The CDR3 spells CASSLGRAGDNYGYTF. CDR3 nucleotides: TGTGCCAGCAGCTTAGGGCGGGCTGGTGACAACTATGGCTACACCTTC. The chain couples TRBV13 to TRBJ1-2; D is undetermined. The germline V and J ends were trimmed by 0 bases and 2 bases, with 13 bases remaining between them. CDR1 is PRHDT, CDR2 FYEKMQ, per germline (reference sequence). This CDR3 has 16 residues.

The chain recombines TRBV30 with TRBJ2-3; 7 nucleotides match TRBD2. V was pared by 5 bases and J by 8 bases, with 7 bases of the junction left unmatched. Per germline, CDR1 GTSNPN and CDR2 SVGIG (reference sequence). This CDR3 has 12 amino acids. The CDR3: CAWEAGSRTQYF. The CDR3 DNA is TGTGCCTGGGAAGCGGGGTCTCGTACGCAGTATTTT.

This clonotype was observed a few times. The chain uses TRBV9 and TRBJ1-2, with D unclear. V was shortened by 3 bases and J by 1 base, with 10 bases between the two germline ends. CDR1 SGDLS and CDR2 YYNGEE come from the germline V gene. The length of the CDR3 is 14 residues. CDR3 protein: CASSGHASNYGYTF. The CDR3 nucleotides are TGTGCCAGCAGCGGACATGCGAGTAACTATGGCTACACCTTC.

The J gene is TRBJ2-7, the V gene TRBV27; 15 positions agree with TRBD2. The V gene's germline CDR1 is MNHEY and CDR2 SMNVEV (reference sequence). The CDR3 runs 15 residues. After removal of 8 bases from V and 4 bases from J, the junction contained 6 bases not matched to a gene. The CDR3 DNA follows: TGTGCCAGCCAAGGACTAGCGGGAGGGCAATACGAGCAGTACTTC. It specifies CASQGLAGGQYEQYF.

There are many counts of this clonotype. V usage is TRBV28 and J usage is TRBJ1-1; a possible D gene is TRBD1 (5 bases). The germline V gene encodes CDR1 MDHEN and CDR2 SYDVKM. This CDR3 comprises 14 residues. Trimming pared 6 bases from V and 0 bases from J, leaving 11 bases between. CDR3 sequence reads: CASSPGRVNTEAFF. CDR3 coding DNA: TGTGCCAGCAGCCCGGGACGGGTGAACACTGAAGCTTTCTTT.

This clonotype has more than one count but fewer than ten. The rearrangement joins TRBV7-9 to TRBJ1-1; D call uncertain. The CDR3 covers 11 residues. Germline CDR1 and CDR2: SEHNR and FQNEAQ (reference sequence). Trimming pared 7 bases from V and 5 bases from J, leaving 8 bases between. CDR3 nucleotides: TGTGCCAGCACCCGGGGAACTGAAGCTTTCTTT. This sequence encodes CASTRGTEAFF.